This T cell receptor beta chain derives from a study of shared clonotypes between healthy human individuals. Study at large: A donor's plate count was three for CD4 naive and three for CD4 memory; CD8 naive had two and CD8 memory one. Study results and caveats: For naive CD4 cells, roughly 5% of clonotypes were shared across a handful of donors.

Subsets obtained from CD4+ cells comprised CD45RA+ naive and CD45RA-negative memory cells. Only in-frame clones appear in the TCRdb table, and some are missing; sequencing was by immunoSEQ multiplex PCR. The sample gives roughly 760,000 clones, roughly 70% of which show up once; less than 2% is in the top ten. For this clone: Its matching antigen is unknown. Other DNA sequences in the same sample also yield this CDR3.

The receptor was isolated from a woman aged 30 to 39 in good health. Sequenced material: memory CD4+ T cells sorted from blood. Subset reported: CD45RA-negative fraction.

CDR3 residues: CASRTGTGNNQPQHF. CDR3 coding DNA: TGTGCCAGCAGAACCGGGACTGGCAACAATCAGCCCCAGCATTTT. The chain combines TRBV28 with TRBJ1-5; D perhaps matches TRBD1 (5 bases). The CDR3 runs 15 residues. Germline V CDR1 and CDR2: MDHEN, SYDVKM. V was shortened by 6 bases and J by 3 bases, with 15 bases between the two germline ends.